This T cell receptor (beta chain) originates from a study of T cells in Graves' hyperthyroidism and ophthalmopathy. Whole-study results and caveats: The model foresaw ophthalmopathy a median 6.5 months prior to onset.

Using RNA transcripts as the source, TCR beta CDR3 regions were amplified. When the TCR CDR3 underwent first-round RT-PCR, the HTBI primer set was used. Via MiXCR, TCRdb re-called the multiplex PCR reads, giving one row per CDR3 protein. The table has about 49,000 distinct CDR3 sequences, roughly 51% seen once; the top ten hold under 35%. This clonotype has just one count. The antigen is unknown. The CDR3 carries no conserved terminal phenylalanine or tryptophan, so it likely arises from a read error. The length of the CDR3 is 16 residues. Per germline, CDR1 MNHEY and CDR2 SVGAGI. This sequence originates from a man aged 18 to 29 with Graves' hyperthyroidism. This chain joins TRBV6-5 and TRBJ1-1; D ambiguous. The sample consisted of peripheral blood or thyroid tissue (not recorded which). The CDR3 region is CASSYSNSGVNTEAFL. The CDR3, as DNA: TGCGCCAGCAGTTACTCGAATTCGGGCGTGAACACTGAAGCTTTCCTT.